The sequence of this TCR beta chain was determined in a study of response to subunit inactivated influenza vaccine. Findings and limits, study-wide: The authors proposed limited new T cell recruitment per seasonal influenza vaccination.

The CDR3 covers 15 residues. Per the germline V gene, CDR1 is DFQATT and CDR2 is SNEGSKA (reference sequence). V shed 2 bases, J shed 3 bases, and the junction held 7 bases outside the gene matches. TCRdb reprocessed the RT-PCR reads via MiXCR and lists one record per CDR3 protein. The table shows some 500,000 distinct CDR3 sequences, with about 25% occurring only once. In regard to this clonotype: Its cognate antigen is unknown.

The sequencing here drew on CD4+ T cells sorted from PBMCs, taken roughly 5 days after vaccination. The receptor was isolated from a man over 45 who received an inactivated influenza vaccine. This chain uses TRBV20-1 with TRBJ1-5, with 7 bases lining up with TRBD1. CDR3 protein: CSARRSGGNNQPQHF. For the CDR3, the DNA is TGCAGTGCTAGAAGGTCAGGGGGTAACAATCAGCCCCAGCATTTT.